Presented here are 30 T cell receptor beta chains from one specimen sequenced in a study of T cells in women clearing cervical HPV infection. TCRdb keeps only in-frame clones here, not all; method: immunoSEQ multiplex PCR. The table gives under 45,000 clones; the top ten clones make up roughly 1.5% of it. The sample comprised blood buffy coat. Source of these receptors: a woman between 18 and 75 years old with a cervical HPV16 infection that either progressed to CIN3+ or cleared (not recorded which).

Concerning this clone: The missing CDR3 end, 3 residues past where the read stops, is filled in from the germline J gene. The rearrangement uses TRBV5-1 and TRBJ2-1; D is perhaps TRBD1 (6 bases). V lost 0 bases to trimming and J lost 7 bases, with 11 bases between them. CDR1 and CDR2 (germline): SGHRS, YFSETQ. This CDR3 region has 14 residues. The sequenced CDR3 bases are TGCGCCAGCAGCTTGGGGGGACAACTGAATGAG. Translating it yields CASSLGGQLNE. The complete CDR3 sequence is CASSLGGQLNEQFF.

About this clone: The read halts 3 residues ahead of the CDR3 end, with the missing end drawn from the germline J gene. The chain employs TRBV29-1 and TRBJ2-7, with 12 bases fitting TRBD1. The CDR3 covers 15 residues. The V segment lost 1 base and the J segment 6 bases; nucleotides outside the gene matches: 7. Germline V gene sequence: CDR1 SQVTM, CDR2 ANQGSEA. CDR3 DNA, as far as it was read: TGCAGCGTTGAAGCGGCGGGACAGGGGGCGACCGAG. Translated: CSVEAAGQGATE. The entire CDR3 is CSVEAAGQGATEQYF.

A note on this clone: The read halts 3 residues ahead of the CDR3 end, with the missing end drawn from the germline J gene. The chain joins TRBV6-2 or TRBV6-3 to TRBJ2-3; D may be TRBD2 (6 bases). The CDR3 is made up of 13 amino acids. Per germline, CDR1 MNHEY and CDR2 SVGEGT. Trimming removed 10 bases from V and 6 bases from J, with 17 bases in between. The CDR3 region is CATPGLGSDTQYF. CDR3 bases read: TGTGCCACACCGGGACTTGGCAGTGATACG.

With regard to this clone: Coverage ceases 3 residues before the CDR3 finishes, and the germline J gene fills in the end. The J gene is TRBJ1-1, the V gene TRBV6-2 or TRBV6-3, with unresolved D. Germline-derived CDR1 and CDR2 are MNHEY and SVGEGT. CDR3 length: 13 residues. Trimming took 4 bases from V and 6 from J, leaving 12 bases between them. The CDR3 protein is CASSFRGGAEAFF. The sequenced CDR3 bases are TGTGCCAGCAGTTTCCGGGGTGGCGCTGAA.

Of note for this clone: The CDR3 goes on 3 residues after the read ends, and that part is filled in from the germline J gene. This chain joins TRBV19 and TRBJ2-2, with a weak D call TRBD2 (6 bases). There are 14 residues in the CDR3. CDR1 is LNHDA and CDR2 is SQIVND in the germline V gene (reference sequence). The CDR3 sequence: CASRGLPTNEKLFF. CDR3 DNA, as far as it was read: TGTGCCAGTAGGGGACTCCCAACTAATGAAAAG.

Turning to this clone: The missing CDR3 end, 3 residues past where the read stops, is filled in from the germline J gene. V gene TRBV19 combines with J gene TRBJ2-2, with D tentatively TRBD1 (6 bases). Germline V gives CDR1 LNHDA, CDR2 SQIVND (reference sequence). This CDR3 contains 13 residues. The sequenced part of the CDR3 DNA is TGTGCCAGTAGAGGACAGTATAATTCACCG. Amino acid sequence: CASRGQYNSP. The CDR3 in full is CASRGQYNSPLFF.

A remark on this clone: The read terminates 3 residues ahead of where the CDR3 ends, so the germline J gene completes it. The chain links TRBV6-2 or TRBV6-3 to TRBJ2-7; D possibly matches TRBD1 or TRBD2 (5 bases each). V was shortened by 2 bases and J by 4 bases, with 9 bases between the two germline ends. Germline V CDR1 and CDR2: MNHEY, SVGEGT. The CDR3 covers 13 residues. Here the CDR3 reads CASSYRGVYEQYF. Incomplete CDR3 DNA: TGTGCCAGCAGTTACAGGGGAGTTTACGAG.

As to this clone: With the read ending 3 residues before the CDR3 end, the germline J gene is used to fill in that end. The V call is TRBV7-3, the J call TRBJ1-4; 8 positions agree with TRBD1. V shed 5 bases, J shed 8 bases, and the junction held 10 bases outside the gene matches. Germline lookup yields CDR1 SGHTA and CDR2 FQGTGA. The CDR3 length is 15 residues. CDR3 loop: CASSPQTGVVEKLFF. The covered CDR3 bases are TGTGCCAGCAGCCCACAGACAGGGGTAGTGGAAAAA.

As for this clone: Sequencing ends 3 residues short of the CDR3 end; the germline J gene provides the rest. This chain connects TRBV30 to TRBJ1-2; 10 nucleotides agree with TRBD1. With V trimmed by 4 bases and J by 2 bases, 10 bases remained unmatched. The CDR3 has 16 amino acids. CDR1 GTSNPN and CDR2 SVGIG come from the germline V gene (reference sequence). The DNA read from the CDR3 is TGTGCCTGGAACCAAGACAGGGGGCTGGGAAACTATGGC. Residues: CAWNQDRGLGNYG. The whole CDR3 region reads CAWNQDRGLGNYGYTF.

A word on this clone: The observed sequence ends 3 residues before the CDR3 terminus, with the missing tail filled in from the germline J gene. The chain uses TRBV18 and TRBJ2-2; 7 bases map to TRBD2. Germline V gene lookup returns CDR1 KGHSH and CDR2 LQKENI. The CDR3 runs to 13 residues. Partial CDR3 DNA: TGTGCCAGCTCACCGGGACTACGAGAAAAG. This sequence encodes CASSPGLREK. The entire CDR3 protein is CASSPGLREKLFF.

In the case of this clone: The read is 3 residues too short to cover the CDR3 end, so that end is filled in from the germline J gene. This chain uses TRBV2 with TRBJ2-3, with TRBD2 identical over 10 bases. J gave up 1 base and V 6 bases, and 4 bases lay outside the gene matches. This CDR3 is built from 15 residues. Germline V gene data show CDR1 as SNHLY and CDR2 as FYNNEI. The chain's CDR3 is CASSGSGGRTDTQYF. The part of the CDR3 DNA that was read is TGTGCCAGCAGCGGTAGCGGGGGGCGCACAGATACG.

Partial CDR3 DNA: TGTGCCAGCAGCTCAAGACAGGGGCCATCCTACGAG. Protein sequence: CASSSRQGPSYE. The complete CDR3 reads CASSSRQGPSYEQYF. V is TRBV7-8 and J is TRBJ2-7; 8 positions agree with TRBD1. Read coverage stops 3 residues before the CDR3 terminus; the germline J gene supplies the remainder. This CDR3 is built from 15 residues. The germline V gene has CDR1 SGHVS and CDR2 FQNEAQ. After removal of 4 bases from V and 1 base from J, the junction contained 6 bases not matched to a gene.

A remark on this clone: The sequence runs out 3 residues before the end of the CDR3; the remainder is reconstructed from the germline J gene. The chain has TRBV7-8 and TRBJ1-6, with 7 bases that match TRBD1. This CDR3 is built from 16 residues. Looked up from germline, CDR1 is SGHVS and CDR2 is FQNEAQ. The CDR3 loop reads CASSLVTGIRDPPLHF. The sequenced CDR3 bases are TGTGCCAGCAGCTTAGTGACAGGGATCAGGGACCCGCCC.

Remarks on this clone: The read ends 3 residues shy of where the CDR3 ends; the end is completed using the germline J gene. The chain links TRBV2 to TRBJ2-3; unclear D gene. CDR1 is SNHLY and CDR2 is FYNNEI in the germline V gene. This CDR3 has 13 residues. The part of the CDR3 DNA that was read is TGTGCCAGCAGCGTTCTAGAAGGAGAGACG. Its protein is CASSVLEGET. Given in full, the CDR3 is CASSVLEGETQYF.

Comment on this clone: Read coverage stops 3 residues before the CDR3 terminus; the germline J gene supplies the remainder. The chain combines TRBV19 with TRBJ1-5; TRBD1 matches at 7 bases. The CDR3 length is 13 residues. Trimming at V came to 3 bases and at J to 7 bases, leaving 3 bases not matched to a gene. Germline values: CDR1 LNHDA, CDR2 SQIVND (reference sequence). The CDR3 spells CASSMTGKQPQHF. The CDR3 DNA, read in part, is TGTGCCAGTAGTATGACAGGGAAGCAGCCC.

Comments on this clone: The CDR3 extends 3 residues past the end of the read, so its final part is completed from the germline J gene. This chain links TRBV10-3 with TRBJ2-3; 9 nucleotides match TRBD2. Germline values: CDR1 ENHRY, CDR2 SYGVKD. CDR3 length: 16 amino acids. With V trimmed by 4 bases and J by 1 base, 6 bases remained unmatched. The sequenced CDR3 bases are TGTGCCATCAGTGGACGTAGCGGGGGAGGCACAGATACG. It yields the protein CAISGRSGGGTDT. The entire CDR3 is CAISGRSGGGTDTQYF.

With respect to this clone: The read stops 3 residues short of the end of the CDR3; the missing end is completed from the germline J gene. The chain combines TRBV7-7 with TRBJ1-5, with a possible D match to TRBD1 (5 bases). V was clipped by 1 base and J by 2 bases, with 6 bases between them. There are 14 residues in the CDR3. Germline V CDR1 and CDR2: SSHAT, FNYEAQ (reference sequence). Partial CDR3 DNA: TGTGCCAGCAGCTTAGAACAGGGCAATCAGCCC. This sequence encodes CASSLEQGNQP. The entire CDR3 is CASSLEQGNQPQHF.

Regarding this clone: The CDR3 end falls 3 residues outside the read, so it is completed with the germline J gene. The chain couples TRBV20-1 to TRBJ2-7; 14 bases fit TRBD2. The length of the CDR3 is 15 residues. Germline CDR1 is DFQATT and CDR2 is SNEGSKA (reference sequence). Germline trimming cut 5 bases from V and 2 bases from J; bases unmatched to any gene: 5. The CDR3 bases that were read are TGCAGTGCTGTGGGACTAGCGGGAGTCACCTACGAG. Protein product: CSAVGLAGVTYE. The whole CDR3 region reads CSAVGLAGVTYEQYF.

Concerning this clone itself: The sequenced fragment ends 3 residues before the CDR3 boundary, so the rest is inferred from the germline J gene. The gene calls are TRBV18 and TRBJ2-7, with D hard to call. Germline V gives CDR1 KGHSH, CDR2 LQKENI. This CDR3 has 13 residues. V was cut by 3 bases and J by 3 bases, with 9 bases left in between. The covered CDR3 bases are TGTGCCAGCTCACCCACGGCTAGCTACGAG. Translating gives CASSPTASYE. The CDR3 in its entirety is CASSPTASYEQYF.

CDR3 DNA, as far as it was read: TGTGCCAGTAGTACGTTGGCCTTCCTAGCCAAAAACATT. The encoded protein is CASSTLAFLAKNI. The entire CDR3 protein reads CASSTLAFLAKNIQYF. V gene TRBV19 combines with J gene TRBJ2-4, with D unclear. Read coverage stops 3 residues before the CDR3 terminus; the germline J gene supplies the remainder. The V and J ends lost 4 bases and 0 bases respectively, with 13 bases between them. The germline V gene encodes CDR1 LNHDA and CDR2 SQIVND (reference sequence). CDR3 length equals 16 residues. The whole variable domain, filled in from reference TRBV19 and TRBJ2-4, reads DGGITQSPKYLFRKEGQNVTLSCEQNLNHDAMYWYRQDPGQGLRLIYYSQIVNDFQKGDIAEGYSVSREKKESFPLTVTSAQKNPTAFYLCASSTLAFLAKNIQYFGAGTRLSVL.

About this clone itself: The read ends 3 residues shy of where the CDR3 ends; the end is completed using the germline J gene. The V call is TRBV20-1, the J call TRBJ2-3; 11 bases match TRBD2. V gave up 0 bases and J gave up 2 bases; unmatched junction bases: 4. Per germline, CDR1 DFQATT and CDR2 SNEGSKA (reference sequence). The CDR3 is made up of 16 amino acids. CDR3 residues: CSARDLAGGNTDTQYF. The CDR3 bases that were read are TGCAGTGCTAGAGATTTAGCGGGGGGGAACACAGATACG.

With regard to this clone: The read ends 3 residues shy of where the CDR3 ends; the end is completed using the germline J gene. The rearrangement joins TRBV6-2 or TRBV6-3 to TRBJ2-7; D ambiguous. Looked up from germline, CDR1 is MNHEY and CDR2 is SVGEGT. The CDR3 loop spans 14 amino acids. V dropped 3 bases and J dropped 6 bases, with 15 bases sitting between them. Partial CDR3 DNA: TGTGCCAGCAGTTATTCACCAACCGCAGGCGAG. It specifies CASSYSPTAGE. The whole CDR3 protein reads CASSYSPTAGEQYF.

On this clone itself: The CDR3 goes on 3 residues after the read ends, and that part is filled in from the germline J gene. The chain employs TRBV7-3 and TRBJ1-1; 7 bases fit TRBD1. Trimming removed 6 bases from V and 6 bases from J; junction bases left unmatched: 10. The CDR3 extends over 14 amino acids. Germline CDR1 and CDR2: SGHTA and FQGTGA. CDR3 DNA, as far as it was read: TGTGCCAGCAGGGAGACAGGGCAGGGTCCTGAA. Protein product: CASRETGQGPE. The whole CDR3 is CASRETGQGPEAFF.

Regarding this clone: The read stops 3 residues short of the end of the CDR3; the missing end is completed from the germline J gene. The sample contains more than one DNA sequence encoding this CDR3. The V and J genes are TRBV29-1 and TRBJ1-5; possibly TRBD1 for D (5 bases). Germline-derived CDR1 and CDR2 are SQVTM and ANQGSEA. V lost 5 bases and J lost 5, with 13 bases in between. This CDR3 has 13 residues. CDR3 bases read: TGCAGCGTTCGGGCTGGGGGGGATCAGCCC. Amino acid sequence: CSVRAGGDQP. The entire CDR3 reads CSVRAGGDQPQHF. Based on the CDR3 plus reference TRBV29-1 and TRBJ1-5, the full variable domain is SAVISQKPSRDICQRGTSLTIQCQVDSQVTMMFWYRQQPGQSLTLIATANQGSEATYESGFVIDKFPISRPNLTFSTLTVSNMSPEDSSIYLCSVRAGGDQPQHFGDGTRLSIL.

Turning to this clone: The read stops 3 residues short of the end of the CDR3; the missing end is completed from the germline J gene. The chain recombines TRBV2 with TRBJ2-7; tentatively, D is TRBD1 (5 bases). CDR3 length equals 13 residues. CDR1 SNHLY and CDR2 FYNNEI come from the germline V gene. The ends were cut back, 8 bases at V and 5 bases at J, with 16 bases in the middle. CDR3 DNA, as far as it was read: TGTGCCAGCTCACGGACATTTGGAGACGAG. Its translation is CASSRTFGDE. The full CDR3 is CASSRTFGDEQYF.

Turning to this clone: The CDR3 end is not reached by the read, which stops 3 residues before it; the germline J gene fills it in. The chain joins TRBV6-2 or TRBV6-3 to TRBJ2-5; TRBD2 agrees at 8 bases. The CDR3 has 16 amino acids. Per germline, CDR1 MNHEY and CDR2 SVGEGT. V lost 6 bases to trimming and J lost 5 bases; unmatched junction nucleotides: 14. The sequenced part of the CDR3 DNA is TGTGCCAGCAGACGGAGCGGGAGATTGGGTGGGGAGACC. Protein product: CASRRSGRLGGET. The entire CDR3 protein is CASRRSGRLGGETQYF.

As to this clone: The observed sequence ends 3 residues before the CDR3 terminus, with the missing tail filled in from the germline J gene. V is TRBV2 and J is TRBJ2-7; 9 positions match TRBD1. The CDR3 contains 15 residues. Germline V CDR1 and CDR2: SNHLY, FYNNEI. The J segment lost 0 bases and the V segment lost 6 bases, leaving 6 bases of the junction unmatched. CDR3 sequence: CASSGTGPSSYEQYF. The covered CDR3 bases are TGTGCCAGCAGCGGGACAGGGCCTAGCTCCTACGAG.

Note on this clone: The CDR3 end falls 3 residues outside the read, so it is completed with the germline J gene. The V and J genes are TRBV30 and TRBJ2-7, with TRBD1 as a possible D gene (6 bases). The germline V gene encodes CDR1 GTSNPN and CDR2 SVGIG (reference sequence). The ends were cut back, 0 bases at V and 4 bases at J, with 10 bases in the middle. CDR3 length: 13 residues. The CDR3 DNA, read in part, is TGTGCCTGGAGTGTAGGGACATTTTACGAG. Residues: CAWSVGTFYE. Given in full, the CDR3 is CAWSVGTFYEQYF. Using reference TRBV30 and TRBJ2-7 for the parts outside the CDR3, the full variable domain is SQTIHQWPATLVQPVGSPLSLECTVEGTSNPNLYWYRQAAGRGLQLLFYSVGIGQISSEVPQNLSASRPQDRQFILSSKKLLLSDSGFYLCAWSVGTFYEQYFGPGTRLTVT.

A word on this clone: The read is 3 residues too short to cover the CDR3 end, so that end is filled in from the germline J gene. This chain joins TRBV29-1 and TRBJ1-4, with 11 positions matching TRBD1. In germline, CDR1 is SQVTM, CDR2 ANQGSEA. This CDR3 has 15 amino acids. The J segment lost 5 bases and the V segment lost 6 bases, leaving 8 bases of the junction unmatched. This CDR3 reads CSVVWTGGGNEKLFF. The DNA read from the CDR3 is TGCAGCGTCGTATGGACAGGGGGCGGGAATGAAAAA.

CDR3 in amino acids: CASSRDFYDSPLHF. The CDR3 bases that were read are TGTGCCAGCAGTAGGGACTTTTACGATTCACCC. The J gene is TRBJ1-6, the V gene TRBV2, with a tentative D call TRBD1 (5 bases). The CDR3 extends 3 residues past the end of the read, so its final part is completed from the germline J gene. The CDR3 consists of 14 residues. Germline assignment: CDR1 SNHLY and CDR2 FYNNEI. V gave up 5 bases and J gave up 8 bases, with 13 bases separating them.